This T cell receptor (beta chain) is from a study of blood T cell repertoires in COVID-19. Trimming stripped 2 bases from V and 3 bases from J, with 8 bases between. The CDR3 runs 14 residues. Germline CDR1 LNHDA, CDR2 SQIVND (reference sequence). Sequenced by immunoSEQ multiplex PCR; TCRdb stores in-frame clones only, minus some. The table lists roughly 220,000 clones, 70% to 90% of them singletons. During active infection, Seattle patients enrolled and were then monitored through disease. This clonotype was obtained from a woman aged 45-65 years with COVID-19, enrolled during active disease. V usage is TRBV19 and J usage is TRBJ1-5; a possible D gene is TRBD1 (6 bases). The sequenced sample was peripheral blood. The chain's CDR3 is CASSISGVNQPQHF. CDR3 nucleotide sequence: TGTGCCAGTAGTATATCAGGGGTCAATCAGCCCCAGCATTTT. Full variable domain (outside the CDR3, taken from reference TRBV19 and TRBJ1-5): DGGITQSPKYLFRKEGQNVTLSCEQNLNHDAMYWYRQDPGQGLRLIYYSQIVNDFQKGDIAEGYSVSREKKESFPLTVTSAQKNPTAFYLCASSISGVNQPQHFGDGTRLSIL.